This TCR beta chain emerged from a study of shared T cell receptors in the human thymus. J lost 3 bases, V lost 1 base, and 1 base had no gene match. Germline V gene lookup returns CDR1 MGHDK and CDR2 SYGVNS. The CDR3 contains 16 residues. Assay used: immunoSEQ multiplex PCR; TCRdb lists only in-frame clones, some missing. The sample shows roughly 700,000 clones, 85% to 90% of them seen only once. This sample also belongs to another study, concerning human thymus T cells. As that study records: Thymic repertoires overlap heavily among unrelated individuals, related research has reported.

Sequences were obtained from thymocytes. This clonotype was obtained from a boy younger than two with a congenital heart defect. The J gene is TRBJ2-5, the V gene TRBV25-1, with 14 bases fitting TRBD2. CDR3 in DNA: TGTGCCAGCAGTGAATGGACTAGCGGGAGGAAAGAGACCCAGTACTTC. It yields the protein CASSEWTSGRKETQYF.